This TCR beta chain originates from a study of cytomegalovirus exposure and HLA in healthy donors. V lost 3 bases to trimming and J lost 4 bases; unmatched junction nucleotides: 3. Per the germline V gene, CDR1 is MNHNS and CDR2 is SASEGT. The CDR3 spans 15 residues. Notes on the study in general: An apparent linkage of common viral pathogens to several of the most significant clusters emerged in a later analysis.

The PCR had 60 Vbeta and 13 Jbeta primers. Method: immunoSEQ multiplex PCR; TCRdb's copy keeps in-frame clones and lacks some. The table has tens of thousands of clones, over 70% seen once. Of note for this clone: The antigen is unknown.

The TCR sequence derives from a woman aged 45 to 65 in good health and CMV-seropositive. This chain connects TRBV6-1 to TRBJ2-2, with TRBD1 matching 9 bases. Source material: PBMCs. The CDR3 spells CASSDGQGPTGELFF. CDR3 in DNA: TGTGCCAGCAGTGACGGACAGGGGCCCACCGGGGAGCTGTTTTTT.